This T cell receptor beta chain stems from a study of cytomegalovirus exposure and HLA in healthy donors. Turning to the study itself: The 110 or so validation repertoires used the same platform as the approximately 700 first-cohort repertoires, a later analysis reported.

General observations from the study: Some TCR beta chains (roughly 160 of them) were listed as cytomegalovirus-associated.

The count of this clone is one. As yet, its antigen is unknown. Germline V gives CDR1 KGHSH, CDR2 LQKENI. This CDR3 has 13 amino acids. Trimming took off 6 bases at V and 2 bases at J, with 11 bases between the two ends. The protocol was immunoSEQ multiplex PCR, while the TCRdb copy is restricted to in-frame clones and leaves out a portion. The data contain under 400,000 clones, roughly 87% of them singletons. The chain uses TRBV18 and TRBJ2-7; weak D call: TRBD1 (5 bases). Sequenced material: PBMCs. This receptor was obtained from a man under 40 in good health and CMV-seronegative. Here the CDR3 DNA reads TGTGCCAGCTCTCCCCAGGGCCCCTACGAGCAGTACTTC. Its translation: CASSPQGPYEQYF. The full variable domain, rest sourced from reference TRBV18 and TRBJ2-7, is NAGVMQNPRHLVRRRGQEARLRCSPMKGHSHVYWYRQLPEEGLKFMVYLQKENIIDESGMPKERFSAEFPKEGPSILRIQQVVRGDSAAYFCASSPQGPYEQYFGPGTRLTVT.